The 8 T cell receptor beta chains below were found in one sample sequenced in a study of response to subunit inactivated influenza vaccine. TCRdb analysed the RT-PCR reads with MiXCR anew, one entry per CDR3 protein. The sample lists around 570,000 distinct CDR3 sequences, approximately 7.6% occurring once. The specimen comprised PBMCs from blood, sampled approximately 25 months after vaccination. The receptors shown here come from a man between 45 and 75 years old who received an inactivated influenza vaccine.

The V call is TRBV4-3, the J call TRBJ2-2; D call uncertain. The V end lost 0 bases, the J end lost 4 bases, and 12 bases lay between the germline ends. The CDR3 runs to 16 residues. The germline V gene encodes CDR1 LGHNA and CDR2 YSLEER. The DNA of the CDR3 is TGCGCCAGCAGCCAAGATTTTGGCCCCTCCACCGGGGAGCTGTTTTTT. Amino acids: CASSQDFGPSTGELFF.

This clonotype was detected ten times or more. J is TRBJ1-1 and V is TRBV10-3; a weak D match, TRBD1 (6 bases). Germline V lookup: CDR1 ENHRY, CDR2 SYGVKD. Trimming pared 6 bases from V and 11 bases from J, leaving 22 bases between. The CDR3 sequence is 14 residues long. CDR3 sequence reads: CAIRAQSGGRVAFF. The CDR3 DNA follows: TGTGCCATCAGGGCCCAGTCGGGGGGCCGCGTGGCTTTCTTT.

The sample holds many counts of this clonotype. The rearrangement uses TRBV28 and TRBJ1-1, with D perhaps TRBD1 (5 bases). The V end was cut by 5 bases, the J end by 7 bases, with 14 bases between. This CDR3 is built from 13 residues. The germline gives CDR1 MDHEN, CDR2 SYDVKM. The DNA of the CDR3 is TGTGCCAGCAGTCCCCCGGGGCAGGGTGAAGCTTTCTTT. Protein product: CASSPPGQGEAFF.

The J gene is TRBJ2-4, the V gene TRBV4-1; the D is unclear. Deletions cut 3 bases from V and 3 bases from J, with 15 bases between. The CDR3 is 16 amino acids. Germline V gene data show CDR1 as MGHRA and CDR2 as YSYEKL. This CDR3 reads CASSHPGRIDKNIQYF. As DNA, the CDR3 is TGCGCCAGCAGCCATCCCGGACGGATAGACAAAAACATTCAGTACTTC.

There are many counts of this clonotype. This sequence joins TRBV4-2 and TRBJ2-2, with TRBD2 matching over 14 bases. The germline V gene has CDR1 LGHNA and CDR2 YNFKEQ. The CDR3 runs 19 residues. With 2 bases clipped from V and 4 bases from J, the junction kept 9 bases outside the gene matches. The CDR3: CASSQHRTGTSGGTGELFF. DNA for the CDR3: TGTGCCAGCAGCCAACACAGAACCGGGACTAGCGGGGGCACCGGGGAGCTGTTTTTT.

This clonotype was found many times. The chain carries TRBV7-2 and TRBJ2-7; D is unclear. Germline values: CDR1 SGHTA, CDR2 FQGNSA. Trimming shortened V by 5 bases and J by 4 bases, and 9 bases separated the two germline ends. The CDR3 spans 12 residues. The DNA for the CDR3 is TGTGCCAGCAGCCGCCCAGGATACGAGCAGTACTTC. Translation: CASSRPGYEQYF.

Comment on this clonotype: This may be a read error: a much more frequent sequence differs by one nucleotide. This CDR3 fails to terminate in the conserved phenylalanine or tryptophan, so it likely reflects a read error. This chain uses TRBV20-1 with TRBJ1-5, with D unresolved. CDR3 size: 13 residues. Trimming stripped 2 bases from V and 6 bases from J, with 11 bases between. Germline lookup yields CDR1 DFQATT and CDR2 SNEGSKA (reference sequence). The CDR3 loop reads CSARLGIFQPQHS. DNA of the CDR3: TGCAGTGCTAGATTAGGGATATTTCAGCCCCAGCATTCT.

There are many counts of this clonotype. The V and J genes are TRBV29-1 and TRBJ1-1; D perhaps matches TRBD1 (5 bases). V gave up 0 bases and J gave up 11 bases, with 19 bases separating them. From germline, CDR1 is SQVTM and CDR2 ANQGSEA. The CDR3 runs to 14 residues. CDR3 sequence: CSVEDPGRSVIAFF. In DNA, the CDR3 is TGCAGCGTTGAAGATCCGGGGCGATCCGTGATTGCTTTCTTT. The full variable domain, rest sourced from reference TRBV29-1 and TRBJ1-1, is SAVISQKPSRDICQRGTSLTIQCQVDSQVTMMFWYRQQPGQSLTLIATANQGSEATYESGFVIDKFPISRPNLTFSTLTVSNMSPEDSSIYLCSVEDPGRSVIAFFGQGTRLTVV.